This T cell receptor beta chain was captured by sequencing in a study of cytomegalovirus exposure and HLA in healthy donors. The CDR3 length is 14 residues. CDR1 SGDLS and CDR2 YYNGEE come from the germline V gene. Trimming pared 4 bases from V and 6 bases from J, leaving 14 bases between. Primers included in the PCR were 60 Vbeta and 13 Jbeta primers. Clones were sequenced by immunoSEQ multiplex PCR, and TCRdb holds only the in-frame ones, with some missing. The table lists about 160,000 clones, with under 2.5% in the top ten. This sequence joins TRBV9 and TRBJ1-5; D is uncertain. Sequences were obtained from PBMCs. The receptor comes from a man aged 25-40 years in good health and CMV-seronegative. The CDR3 coding sequence is TGTGCCAGCAGCCGGGATTTGCAGGTTCAGCCCCAGCATTTT. Protein product: CASSRDLQVQPQHF.